The entry below gives a single TCR beta chain sequence along with its context. Its specificity is not known. The germline V gene encodes CDR1 MGHRA and CDR2 YSYEKL. The CDR3 totals 14 residues. With 3 bases removed from V and 3 bases from J, the gap between germline ends came to 11 bases. This sample is part of a study of T cell repertoires in cytomegalovirus infection. On the study more broadly: Used in the study were CMV epitopes, some recently identified and HLA-C-restricted, others well-studied and HLA-B-restricted.

TCRdb re-called the reads through MiXCR, storing one row per CDR3 protein. The data contain about 360,000 distinct CDR3 sequences, roughly 36% of them seen just once; the ten biggest clones take up approximately 12%. The sequence came from a human donor in good health (CMV status not recorded). Some clones in this sample may be carry-over from other donors' samples. Here the sequenced sample was cultured PBMCs, taken from culture after CMV antigen stimulation. The chain links TRBV4-1 to TRBJ1-2; D unresolved. The CDR3 sequence is CASSQLREDYGYTF. The DNA for the CDR3 is TGCGCCAGCAGCCAGCTGCGAGAGGACTATGGCTACACCTTC.